This TCR beta chain stems from a study of cytomegalovirus exposure and HLA in healthy donors. V lost 4 bases and J lost 2; bases outside the gene matches: 6. CDR1 is SGHTA, CDR2 FQGTGA, per germline. CDR3 length: 15 residues. The primer mix had 60 Vbeta and 13 Jbeta primers. Profiling relied on immunoSEQ multiplex PCR, and the TCRdb table lists in-frame clones only, not all of them. The table includes about 160,000 clones, approximately 70% detected once. The clonotype comes from a man aged 35 to 55 in good health and CMV-seropositive. Input material: PBMCs. This sequence joins TRBV7-3 and TRBJ2-3; 7 positions agree with TRBD2. This CDR3 reads CASSYSAGPTDTQYF. CDR3 nucleotide sequence: TGTGCCAGCAGCTACTCAGCGGGGCCCACAGATACGCAGTATTTT. The variable domain in full, completed from reference TRBV7-3 and TRBJ2-3, reads GAGVSQTPSNKVTEKGKYVELRCDPISGHTALYWYRQSLGQGPEFLIYFQGTGAADDSGLPNDRFFAVRPEGSVSTLKIQRTERGDSAVYLCASSYSAGPTDTQYFGPGTRLTVL.